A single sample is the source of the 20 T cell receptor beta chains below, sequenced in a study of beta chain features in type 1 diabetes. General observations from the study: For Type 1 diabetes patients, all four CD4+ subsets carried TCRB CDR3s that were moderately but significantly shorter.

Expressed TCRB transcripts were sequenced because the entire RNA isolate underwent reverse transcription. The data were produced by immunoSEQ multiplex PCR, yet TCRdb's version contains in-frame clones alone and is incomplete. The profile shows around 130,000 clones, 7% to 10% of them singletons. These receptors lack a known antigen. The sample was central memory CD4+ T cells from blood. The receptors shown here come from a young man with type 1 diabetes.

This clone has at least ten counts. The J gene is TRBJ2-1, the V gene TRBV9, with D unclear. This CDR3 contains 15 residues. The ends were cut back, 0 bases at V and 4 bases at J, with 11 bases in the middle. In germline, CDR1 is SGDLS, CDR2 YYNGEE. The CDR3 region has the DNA TGTGCCAGCAGCGTAGCTTTCACGGGTTACAATGAGCAGTTCTTC. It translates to CASSVAFTGYNEQFF.

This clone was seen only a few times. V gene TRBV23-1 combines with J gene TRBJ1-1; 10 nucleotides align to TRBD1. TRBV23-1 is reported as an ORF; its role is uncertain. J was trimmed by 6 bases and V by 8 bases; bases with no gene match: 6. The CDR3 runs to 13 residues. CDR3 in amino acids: CASRRQGAPEAFF. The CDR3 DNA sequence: TGCGCCAGCCGCAGACAGGGGGCCCCTGAAGCTTTCTTT.

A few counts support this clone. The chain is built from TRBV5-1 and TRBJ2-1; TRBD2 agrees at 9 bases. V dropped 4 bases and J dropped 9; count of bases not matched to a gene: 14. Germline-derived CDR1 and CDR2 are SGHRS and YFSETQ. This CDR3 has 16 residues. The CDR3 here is CASSHKAGGSRAEQFF. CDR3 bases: TGCGCCAGCAGCCATAAGGCGGGGGGGTCCCGGGCTGAGCAGTTCTTC. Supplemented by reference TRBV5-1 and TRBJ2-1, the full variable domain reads KAGVTQTPRYLIKTRGQQVTLSCSPISGHRSVSWYQQTPGQGLQFLFEYFSETQRNKGNFPGRFSGRQFSNSRSEMNVSTLELGDSALYLCASSHKAGGSRAEQFFGPGTRLTVL.

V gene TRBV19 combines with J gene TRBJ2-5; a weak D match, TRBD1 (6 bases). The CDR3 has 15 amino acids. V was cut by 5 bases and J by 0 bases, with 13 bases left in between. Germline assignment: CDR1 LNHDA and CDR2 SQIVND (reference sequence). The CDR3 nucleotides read TGTGCCAGTAGTGTGGGACACCTGTACCAAGAGACCCAGTACTTC. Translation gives CASSVGHLYQETQYF.

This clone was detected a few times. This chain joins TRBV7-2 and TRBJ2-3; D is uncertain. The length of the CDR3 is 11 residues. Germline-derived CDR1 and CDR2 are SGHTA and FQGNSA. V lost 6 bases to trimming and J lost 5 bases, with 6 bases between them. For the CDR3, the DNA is TGTGCCAGCAGTCGTCGAGATACGCAGTATTTT. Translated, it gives CASSRRDTQYF.

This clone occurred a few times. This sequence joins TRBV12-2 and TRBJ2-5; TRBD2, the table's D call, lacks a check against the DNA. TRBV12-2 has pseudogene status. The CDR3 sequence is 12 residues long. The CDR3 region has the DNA TGTGCAAGTCGCTTGCCTCCCGGTTCCCAGTACTTC. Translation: CASRLPPGSQYF.

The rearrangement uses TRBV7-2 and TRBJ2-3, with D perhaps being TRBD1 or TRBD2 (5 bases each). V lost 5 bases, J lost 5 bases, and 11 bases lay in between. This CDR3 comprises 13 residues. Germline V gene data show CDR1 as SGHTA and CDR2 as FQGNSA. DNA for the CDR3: TGTGCCAGCAGCCTAGGGGCGGGAGATACGCAGTATTTT. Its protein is CASSLGAGDTQYF. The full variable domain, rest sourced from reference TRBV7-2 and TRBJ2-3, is GAGVSQSPSNKVTEKGKDVELRCDPISGHTALYWYRQSLGQGLEFLIYFQGNSAPDKSGLPSDRFSAERTGGSVSTLTIQRTQQEDSAVYLCASSLGAGDTQYFGPGTRLTVL.

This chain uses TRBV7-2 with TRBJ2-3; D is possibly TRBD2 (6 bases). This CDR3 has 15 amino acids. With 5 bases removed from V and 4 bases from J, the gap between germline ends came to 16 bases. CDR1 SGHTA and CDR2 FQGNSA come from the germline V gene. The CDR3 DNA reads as TGTGCCAGCAGCCAAGTGGCGGGGACCGCAGATACGCAGTATTTT. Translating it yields CASSQVAGTADTQYF.

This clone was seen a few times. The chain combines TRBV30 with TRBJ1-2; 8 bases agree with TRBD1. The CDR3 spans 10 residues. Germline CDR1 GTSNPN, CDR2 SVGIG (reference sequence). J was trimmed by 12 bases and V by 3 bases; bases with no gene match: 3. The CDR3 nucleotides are TGTGCCTGGAGGGACAGGGCCAACACCTTC. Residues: CAWRDRANTF.

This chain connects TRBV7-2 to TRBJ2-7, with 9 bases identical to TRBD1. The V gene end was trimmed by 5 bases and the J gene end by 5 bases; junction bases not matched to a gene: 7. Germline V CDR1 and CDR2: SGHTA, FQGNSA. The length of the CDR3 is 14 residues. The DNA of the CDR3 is TGTGCCAGCAGCCACGGGACAGGGCGGAACGAGCAGTACTTC. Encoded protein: CASSHGTGRNEQYF.

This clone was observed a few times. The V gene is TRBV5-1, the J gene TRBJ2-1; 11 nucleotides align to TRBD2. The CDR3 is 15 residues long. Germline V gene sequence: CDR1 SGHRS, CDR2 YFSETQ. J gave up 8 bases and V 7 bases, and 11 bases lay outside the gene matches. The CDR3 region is CASGMTSGEDYEQFF. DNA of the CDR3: TGCGCCAGCGGAATGACTAGCGGGGAAGATTATGAGCAGTTCTTC.

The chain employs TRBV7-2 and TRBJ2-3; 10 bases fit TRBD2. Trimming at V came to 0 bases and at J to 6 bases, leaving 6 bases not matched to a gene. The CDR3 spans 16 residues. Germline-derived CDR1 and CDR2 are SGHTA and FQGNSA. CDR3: CASSLAQRGGEDTQYF. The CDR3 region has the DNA TGTGCCAGCAGCTTAGCCCAGCGGGGGGGCGAGGATACGCAGTATTTT.

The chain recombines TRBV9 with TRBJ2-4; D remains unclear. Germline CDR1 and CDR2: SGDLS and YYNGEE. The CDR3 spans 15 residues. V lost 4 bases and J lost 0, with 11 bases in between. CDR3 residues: CASSPTTTAKNIQYF. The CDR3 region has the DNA TGTGCCAGCAGCCCAACCACTACAGCCAAAAACATTCAGTACTTC.

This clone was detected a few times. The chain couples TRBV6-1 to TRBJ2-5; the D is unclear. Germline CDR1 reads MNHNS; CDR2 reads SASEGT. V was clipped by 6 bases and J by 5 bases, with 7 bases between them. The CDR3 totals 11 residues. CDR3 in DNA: TGTGCCAGCAGATCAGCGGAGACCCAGTACTTC. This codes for CASRSAETQYF.

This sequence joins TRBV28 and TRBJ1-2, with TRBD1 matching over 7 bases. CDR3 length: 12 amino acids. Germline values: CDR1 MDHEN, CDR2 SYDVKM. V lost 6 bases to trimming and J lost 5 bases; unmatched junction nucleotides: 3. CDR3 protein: CASSLGQYGYTF. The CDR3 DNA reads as TGTGCCAGCAGCTTGGGACAGTATGGCTACACCTTC.

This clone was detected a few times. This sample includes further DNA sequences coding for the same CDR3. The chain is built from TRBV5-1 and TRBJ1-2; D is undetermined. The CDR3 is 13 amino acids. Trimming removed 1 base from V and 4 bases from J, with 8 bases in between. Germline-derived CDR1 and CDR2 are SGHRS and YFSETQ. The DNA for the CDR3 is TGCGCCAGCAGCTTGACTGGTTCCTATGGCTACACCTTC. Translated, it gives CASSLTGSYGYTF. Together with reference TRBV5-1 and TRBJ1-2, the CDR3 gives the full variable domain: KAGVTQTPRYLIKTRGQQVTLSCSPISGHRSVSWYQQTPGQGLQFLFEYFSETQRNKGNFPGRFSGRQFSNSRSEMNVSTLELGDSALYLCASSLTGSYGYTFGSGTRLTVV.

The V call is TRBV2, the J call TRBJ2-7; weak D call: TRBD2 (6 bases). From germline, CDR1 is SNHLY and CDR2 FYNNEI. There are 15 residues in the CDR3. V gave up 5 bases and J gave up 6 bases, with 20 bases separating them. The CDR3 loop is CASSTVGGDLLEQYF. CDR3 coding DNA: TGTGCCAGCAGTACCGTGGGGGGAGACCTACTCGAGCAGTACTTC. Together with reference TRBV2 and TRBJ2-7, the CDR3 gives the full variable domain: EPEVTQTPSHQVTQMGQEVILRCVPISNHLYFYWYRQILGQKVEFLVSFYNNEISEKSEIFDDQFSVERPDGSNFTLKIRSTKLEDSAMYFCASSTVGGDLLEQYFGPGTRLTVT.

The CDR3 here is CASSRTSGYNEQFF. CDR3 DNA sequence: TGTGCCAGCAGCCGGACTAGTGGGTACAATGAGCAGTTCTTC. This chain connects TRBV9 to TRBJ2-1, with 7 nucleotides matching TRBD2. The CDR3 runs to 14 residues. Per germline, CDR1 SGDLS and CDR2 YYNGEE. Losses at the gene ends were 4 bases for V and 4 bases for J; bases not matched to a gene: 5.

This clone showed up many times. In DNA form, the CDR3 reads TGTGCCAGCAGCTTAGCGGGGGGGCCAGATACGCAGTATTTT. Its translation is CASSLAGGPDTQYF. The chain carries TRBV11-2 and TRBJ2-3, with TRBD2 identical over 8 bases. Germline loops: CDR1 SGHAT, CDR2 FQNNGV. This CDR3 comprises 14 residues. V lost 1 base, J lost 4 bases, and 1 base stayed unmatched. The full variable domain, rest sourced from reference TRBV11-2 and TRBJ2-3, is EAGVAQSPRYKIIEKRQSVAFWCNPISGHATLYWYQQILGQGPKLLIQFQNNGVVDDSQLPKDRFSAERLKGVDSTLKIQPAKLEDSAVYLCASSLAGGPDTQYFGPGTRLTVL.

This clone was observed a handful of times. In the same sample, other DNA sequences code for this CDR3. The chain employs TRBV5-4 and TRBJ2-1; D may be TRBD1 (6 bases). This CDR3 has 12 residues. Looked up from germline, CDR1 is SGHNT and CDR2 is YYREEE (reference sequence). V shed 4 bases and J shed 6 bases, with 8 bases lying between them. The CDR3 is CASSTDSNEQFF. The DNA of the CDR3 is TGTGCCAGCAGCACGGACAGCAATGAGCAGTTCTTC.